The source of this T cell receptor beta chain is a study of beta chain features in type 1 diabetes. Study conclusions and caveats: Moderate yet significant TCRB CDR3 shortening was seen in Type 1 diabetes patients in all four CD4+ subsets.

This clone was found a few times. The antigen is undetermined. One junction end disagrees with the germline gene, perhaps due to a read error. The study reverse transcribed the entire isolated RNA, so it sequenced expressed TCRB transcripts. Measured with immunoSEQ multiplex PCR; TCRdb has only the in-frame clones, and not every one. The sample consists of 250,000 to 350,000 clones, 14% of them appearing once. Germline assignment: CDR1 SGHRS and CDR2 YFSETQ. The CDR3 spans 12 residues. Source material: central memory CD4+ T cells from blood. The sequence was obtained from a young man in good health. This chain uses TRBV5-1 with TRBJ2-2; D gene unclear. CDR3: CASRLDTGELFF. CDR3 DNA: TGCGCCAGCAGATTGGATACCGGGGAGCTGTTTTTT.